This T cell receptor (beta chain) was sequenced in a study of shared clonotypes between healthy human individuals. On the study more broadly: Sampling drew on donors who were a couple of women and three men aged 18 to 49.

Clones were read by immunoSEQ multiplex PCR, and TCRdb kept only the in-frame ones, dropping some. The table has about 2.3 million clones, roughly 93% seen once. V lost 5 bases to trimming and J lost 2 bases; unmatched junction nucleotides: 8. CDR3 size: 18 residues. Per germline, CDR1 SGHNT and CDR2 YENEEA. The receptor was isolated from a man aged 18 to 30 in good health. Some clones in this sample may be carry-over from other donors' samples. The sample taken for sequencing was naive CD4+ T cells from PBMCs. Subset in this sample: CD45RA+ positively selected. The chain recombines TRBV11-3 with TRBJ2-3; 15 bases map to TRBD2. In DNA form, the CDR3 reads TGTGCCAGCAGCCGAGGACTAGCGGGAGGGTTAAACACAGATACGCAGTATTTT. It codes for CASSRGLAGGLNTDTQYF.